The 30 T cell receptor beta chains below all came from one sample that was sequenced in a study of cytomegalovirus exposure and HLA in healthy donors. The PCR used 60 Vbeta and 13 Jbeta primers. The protocol was immunoSEQ multiplex PCR, while the TCRdb copy is restricted to in-frame clones and leaves out a portion. The sample includes about 110,000 clones, 55% to 65% seen only once; the top ten take 3.8%. Sample: PBMCs. Every receptor here comes from a man aged 25-45 years in good health and CMV-seropositive.

This clone has only one observation. The chain has TRBV14 and TRBJ1-3, with D hard to call. The V end lost 6 bases, the J end lost 0 bases, and 12 bases lay between the germline ends. The CDR3 consists of 15 residues. Germline CDR1 SGHDN, CDR2 FVKESK. The CDR3 sequence: CASSRHGLSGNTIYF. For the CDR3, the DNA is TGTGCCAGCAGTCGACACGGACTCTCTGGAAACACCATATATTTT. Complete variable domain (other parts from reference TRBV14 and TRBJ1-3): EAGVTQFPSHSVIEKGQTVTLRCDPISGHDNLYWYRRVMGKEIKFLLHFVKESKQDESGMPNNRFLAERTGGTYSTLKVQPAELEDSGVYFCASSRHGLSGNTIYFGEGSWLTVV.

CDR3 protein: CASSPRDSLTDTQYF. CDR3 DNA sequence: TGCGCCAGCAGCCCCCGGGACAGCCTCACAGATACGCAGTATTTT. The chain joins TRBV5-1 to TRBJ2-3; TRBD1 agrees at 7 bases. The CDR3 runs to 15 residues. CDR1 SGHRS and CDR2 YFSETQ come from the germline V gene. Germline trimming cut 4 bases from V and 2 bases from J; bases unmatched to any gene: 7.

The rearrangement uses TRBV7-9 and TRBJ1-4; TRBD1 is a possible D gene (5 bases). The V gene lost 4 bases and the J gene lost 8 bases, with 14 bases spanning the gap. Looked up from germline, CDR1 is SEHNR and CDR2 is FQNEAQ (reference sequence). CDR3 length: 14 residues. CDR3 region: CASSSGEGGEKLFF. The CDR3 nucleotides are TGTGCCAGCAGCTCGGGGGAGGGAGGAGAAAAACTGTTTTTT.

This chain links TRBV5-1 with TRBJ2-3; 8 nucleotides match TRBD2. V trimming: 3 bases; J trimming: 2 bases; junction bases outside the gene matches: 8. Germline V CDR1 and CDR2: SGHRS, YFSETQ. This CDR3 is 16 amino acids long. Written as DNA, the CDR3 is TGCGCCAGCAGCTGGGGGACTAGTACTCTCACAGATACGCAGTATTTT. Its translation is CASSWGTSTLTDTQYF. Using reference TRBV5-1 and TRBJ2-3 for the parts outside the CDR3, the full variable domain is KAGVTQTPRYLIKTRGQQVTLSCSPISGHRSVSWYQQTPGQGLQFLFEYFSETQRNKGNFPGRFSGRQFSNSRSEMNVSTLELGDSALYLCASSWGTSTLTDTQYFGPGTRLTVL.

This clone showed up just a few times. This chain connects TRBV4-2 to TRBJ2-2, with TRBD2 matching 9 bases. Germline loops: CDR1 LGHNA, CDR2 YNFKEQ. The CDR3 is 18 residues long. V trimming: 0 bases; J trimming: 6 bases; junction bases outside the gene matches: 11. The CDR3 sequence is CASSQEWGSGGVAGELFF. In DNA form, the CDR3 reads TGTGCCAGCAGCCAAGAATGGGGTAGCGGGGGAGTTGCCGGGGAGCTGTTTTTT.

The chain couples TRBV7-9 to TRBJ2-3; 9 nucleotides align to TRBD1. CDR1 and CDR2 (germline): SEHNR, FQNEAQ (reference sequence). The trim removed 6 bases at V and 3 bases at J, leaving 10 bases unmatched. This CDR3 has 16 residues. The CDR3 region has the DNA TGTGCCAGCAGGTTCGGCCGGGACAGGGTGACAGATACGCAGTATTTT. As protein: CASRFGRDRVTDTQYF.

The chain employs TRBV7-2 and TRBJ2-3, with 8 positions matching TRBD2. Unmatched junction bases numbered 11, after V lost 7 bases and J lost 2 bases. Germline CDR1 reads SGHTA; CDR2 reads FQGNSA. The CDR3 has 16 amino acids. CDR3 DNA: TGTGCCAGCACTTTACTCCGGGGGGGCTACACAGATACGCAGTATTTT. Encoded protein: CASTLLRGGYTDTQYF.

This clone was found a few times. The gene calls are TRBV7-9 and TRBJ2-5, with 10 bases identical to TRBD2. V lost 6 bases to trimming and J lost 4 bases; unmatched junction nucleotides: 11. This CDR3 has 16 amino acids. Germline CDR1 and CDR2: SEHNR and FQNEAQ (reference sequence). CDR3 sequence (DNA): TGTGCCAGCAGTCCCAGGGCAGCGGGGGGGCGAGAGACCCAGTACTTC. Protein: CASSPRAAGGRETQYF.

V usage is TRBV7-6 and J usage is TRBJ1-1, with TRBD1 matching over 8 bases. Germline V gene sequence: CDR1 SGHVS, CDR2 FNYEAQ. The CDR3 spans 14 residues. Trimming at V came to 3 bases and at J to 3 bases, leaving 3 bases not matched to a gene. The CDR3 loop is CASSFRGRDTEAFF. Here the CDR3 DNA reads TGTGCCAGCAGCTTCAGGGGGCGGGACACTGAAGCTTTCTTT.

The chain employs TRBV30 and TRBJ2-7; 9 bases fit TRBD1. This CDR3 spans 13 amino acids. CDR1 is GTSNPN and CDR2 is SVGIG in the germline V gene (reference sequence). V lost 5 bases and J lost 3; bases outside the gene matches: 5. Written as DNA, the CDR3 is TGTGCCTGGTCACAGGGGGCTGGCTACGAGCAGTACTTC. Amino acid sequence: CAWSQGAGYEQYF.

This chain uses TRBV7-2 with TRBJ2-2; 13 nucleotides agree with TRBD2. With V trimmed by 2 bases and J by 8 bases, 5 bases remained unmatched. CDR3 length equals 16 residues. Germline-derived CDR1 and CDR2 are SGHTA and FQGNSA. The CDR3 coding sequence is TGTGCCAGCAGCTTACAACTAGCGGGGGGGCGTGGGGAGCTGTTTTTT. Translated, it gives CASSLQLAGGRGELFF.

This chain links TRBV7-9 with TRBJ1-5; the D gene is possibly TRBD1 (6 bases). The germline gives CDR1 SEHNR, CDR2 FQNEAQ (reference sequence). The CDR3 is 15 amino acids. V shed 5 bases and J shed 4 bases, with 15 bases lying between them. CDR3 sequence: CASSPGTGKNQPQHF. For the CDR3, the DNA is TGTGCCAGCAGCCCTGGAACAGGGAAGAATCAGCCCCAGCATTTT.

The V gene is TRBV7-8, the J gene TRBJ1-4, with D hard to call. With 5 bases removed from V and 8 bases from J, the gap between germline ends came to 18 bases. CDR1 is SGHVS, CDR2 FQNEAQ, per germline. The CDR3 length is 15 residues. For the CDR3, the DNA is TGTGCCAGCAGCCCCCGGCGGGTAGGGAGAGAAAAACTGTTTTTT. It codes for CASSPRRVGREKLFF. Full variable domain (outside the CDR3, taken from reference TRBV7-8 and TRBJ1-4): GAGVSQSPRYKVAKRGQDVALRCDPISGHVSLFWYQQALGQGPEFLTYFQNEAQLDKSGLPSDRFFAERPEGSVSTLKIQRTQQEDSAVYLCASSPRRVGREKLFFGSGTQLSVL.

As regards this clone: The germline gene is not matched at one end of the junction; a read error may be the cause. This rearrangement joins TRBV11-3 to TRBJ2-6; tentatively, D is TRBD2 (6 bases). Germline V gives CDR1 SGHNT, CDR2 YENEEA. The CDR3 covers 16 residues. The CDR3 loop is CASSPGLSSGANILTF. CDR3 in DNA: TGTGCCAGCAGCCCGGGACTGAGCTCTGGGGCCAACATCCTGACTTTC.

The chain links TRBV5-1 to TRBJ2-2; tentative D call: TRBD2 (5 bases). CDR3 length equals 13 residues. V lost 7 bases and J 1 base, leaving 8 bases between the germline ends. From germline, CDR1 is SGHRS and CDR2 YFSETQ. CDR3 DNA sequence: TGCGCCAGCGATGAGGGGAACACCGGGGAGCTGTTTTTT. It translates to CASDEGNTGELFF.

V and J are TRBV14 and TRBJ2-2; D is ambiguous. CDR1 is SGHDN, CDR2 FVKESK, per germline. This CDR3 is 14 amino acids long. Trimming removed 4 bases at V and 0 bases at J, with 6 bases between. CDR3 nucleotide sequence: TGTGCCAGCAGCCCTTACACGAACACCGGGGAGCTGTTTTTT. Protein product: CASSPYTNTGELFF.

J is TRBJ2-5 and V is TRBV6-1; D uncertain. The CDR3 totals 12 residues. V was trimmed by 3 bases and J by 6 bases, leaving 8 bases between them. CDR1 is MNHNS and CDR2 is SASEGT in the germline V gene. CDR3 loop: CASSDNTQTQYF. CDR3 DNA: TGTGCCAGCAGTGATAATACTCAGACCCAGTACTTC.

The rearrangement uses TRBV6-1 and TRBJ2-7, with D possibly TRBD1 on 5 matching bases. CDR3 length: 14 residues. V was shortened by 2 bases and J by 0 bases, with 8 bases between the two germline ends. Per the germline V gene, CDR1 is MNHNS and CDR2 is SASEGT. The CDR3 DNA reads TGTGCCAGCAGTGAACGACAGAGCTCCTACGAGCAGTACTTC. This gives the protein CASSERQSSYEQYF.

This rearrangement joins TRBV5-6 to TRBJ1-5; D remains ambiguous. CDR1 and CDR2 (germline): SGHDT, YYEEEE. The CDR3 runs to 15 residues. Trimming pared 4 bases from V and 7 bases from J, leaving 18 bases between. CDR3 amino acids: CASSRVDPPGQPQHF. The CDR3 DNA is TGTGCCAGCAGCCGAGTGGACCCACCGGGGCAGCCCCAGCATTTT.

The V and J genes are TRBV2 and TRBJ2-3, with 16 bases that match TRBD2. Germline CDR1 SNHLY, CDR2 FYNNEI. The ends lost 6 bases at V and 4 bases at J; junction bases unmatched: 1. CDR3 length: 15 amino acids. The CDR3 DNA is TGTGCCAGCAGGGGGACTAGCGGGGGGGCAGATACGCAGTATTTT. It specifies CASRGTSGGADTQYF.

This clone was observed at least ten times. CDR3 sequence (DNA): TGTGCCAGCAGCCCATCAAGGGGGTTGGGGGGCTACACCTTC. Amino acid sequence: CASSPSRGLGGYTF. The chain recombines TRBV11-2 with TRBJ1-2, with D possibly being TRBD1 (6 bases). CDR3 length equals 14 residues. V was shortened by 5 bases and J by 8 bases, with 18 bases between the two germline ends. Germline V gene data show CDR1 as SGHAT and CDR2 as FQNNGV.

This chain links TRBV30 with TRBJ1-1, with 8 bases aligning to TRBD1. The CDR3 extends over 13 amino acids. The germline CDR1 and CDR2 sequences are GTSNPN and SVGIG (reference sequence). J lost 9 bases, V lost 3 bases, and 9 bases had no gene match. The CDR3 nucleotides are TGTGCCTGGAGGGAGAGCTGGACAGGGAAAGCTTTCTTT. Its translation: CAWRESWTGKAFF.

The rearrangement links TRBV30 to TRBJ1-2; 9 bases match TRBD1. The length of the CDR3 is 14 residues. V shed 2 bases, J shed 3 bases, and the junction held 4 bases outside the gene matches. In germline, CDR1 is GTSNPN, CDR2 SVGIG (reference sequence). CDR3 sequence reads: CAWSTRTGDYGYTF. Here the CDR3 DNA reads TGTGCCTGGAGTACAAGGACAGGGGACTATGGCTACACCTTC.

The chain uses TRBV7-8 and TRBJ2-5; a weak D match, TRBD2 (6 bases). This CDR3 has 15 residues. The germline V gene has CDR1 SGHVS and CDR2 FQNEAQ. The germline V and J ends were trimmed by 3 bases and 4 bases, with 15 bases remaining between them. The CDR3 sequence: CASSLGTPAGETQYF. DNA of the CDR3: TGTGCCAGCAGCTTGGGGACTCCCGCGGGAGAGACCCAGTACTTC.

This rearrangement joins TRBV10-3 to TRBJ1-5; D uncertain. Trimming removed 3 bases from V and 4 bases from J, with 7 bases in between. Germline assignment: CDR1 ENHRY and CDR2 SYGVKD. CDR3 size: 13 residues. The CDR3 DNA follows: TGTGCCATCAGTGAAGGCGGAAATCAGCCCCAGCATTTT. Its protein product is CAISEGGNQPQHF.

This CDR3 reads CASSLYTGTGETQYF. Written as DNA, the CDR3 is TGTGCCAGCAGCTTATATACCGGGACAGGGGAGACCCAGTACTTC. The V call is TRBV5-4, the J call TRBJ2-5; 9 nucleotides align to TRBD1. Trimming removed 2 bases from V and 5 bases from J; junction bases left unmatched: 7. The CDR3 is 15 residues long. Germline CDR1 reads SGHNT; CDR2 reads YYREEE (reference sequence). Looking up the rest from reference TRBV5-4 and TRBJ2-5 gives the full variable domain: ETGVTQSPTHLIKTRGQQVTLRCSSQSGHNTVSWYQQALGQGPQFIFQYYREEENGRGNFPPRFSGLQFPNYSSELNVNALELDDSALYLCASSLYTGTGETQYFGPGTRLLVL.

V gene TRBV10-3 combines with J gene TRBJ1-5, with 8 bases fitting TRBD1. Germline-derived CDR1 and CDR2 are ENHRY and SYGVKD. The CDR3 has 15 residues. The J segment lost 3 bases and the V segment lost 3 bases, leaving 4 bases of the junction unmatched. The CDR3 DNA is TGTGCCATCAGTGAACCGGGACAGGACAATCAGCCCCAGCATTTT. It encodes CAISEPGQDNQPQHF.

This chain joins TRBV30 and TRBJ1-5; D gene unclear. The CDR3 is 13 amino acids. CDR1 GTSNPN and CDR2 SVGIG come from the germline V gene (reference sequence). The germline V and J ends were trimmed by 2 bases and 7 bases, with 12 bases remaining between them. DNA of the CDR3: TGTGCCTGGAGTCAGGATCTACGGCAGCCCCAGCATTTT. Translating it yields CAWSQDLRQPQHF.

This sequence joins TRBV5-8 and TRBJ2-7, with D maybe TRBD2 (5 bases). V dropped 9 bases and J dropped 0 bases, with 16 bases sitting between them. CDR3 length: 14 residues. Germline CDR1 is SGHTS and CDR2 is YDEGEE. CDR3 nucleotide sequence: TGTGCCACCCCCGAGGGAATTCGCTCCTACGAGCAGTACTTC. It specifies CATPEGIRSYEQYF.

This clone showed up just a few times. This chain joins TRBV2 and TRBJ2-3, with TRBD2 matching 10 bases. The CDR3 has 16 residues. CDR1 and CDR2 from the germline V gene are SNHLY and FYNNEI. Trimming cost V 2 bases and J 4 bases; bases outside gene matches: 6. The CDR3 DNA reads TGTGCCAGCAGTGAACAGGGTAGCGGGGGGTCAGATACGCAGTATTTT. It is translated as CASSEQGSGGSDTQYF.